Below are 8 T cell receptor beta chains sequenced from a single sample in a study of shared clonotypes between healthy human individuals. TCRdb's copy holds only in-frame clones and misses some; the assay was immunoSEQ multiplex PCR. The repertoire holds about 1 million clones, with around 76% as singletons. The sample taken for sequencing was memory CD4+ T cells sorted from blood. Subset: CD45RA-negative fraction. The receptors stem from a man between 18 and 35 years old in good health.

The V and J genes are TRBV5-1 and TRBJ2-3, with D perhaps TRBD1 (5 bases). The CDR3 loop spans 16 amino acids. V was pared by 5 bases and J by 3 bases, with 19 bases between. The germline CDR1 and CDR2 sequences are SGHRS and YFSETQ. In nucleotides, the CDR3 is TGCGCCAGCAGACTGGGCGCCAGGGATGGAACAGATACGCAGTATTTT. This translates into CASRLGARDGTDTQYF. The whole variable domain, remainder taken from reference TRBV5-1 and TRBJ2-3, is KAGVTQTPRYLIKTRGQQVTLSCSPISGHRSVSWYQQTPGQGLQFLFEYFSETQRNKGNFPGRFSGRQFSNSRSEMNVSTLELGDSALYLCASRLGARDGTDTQYFGPGTRLTVL.

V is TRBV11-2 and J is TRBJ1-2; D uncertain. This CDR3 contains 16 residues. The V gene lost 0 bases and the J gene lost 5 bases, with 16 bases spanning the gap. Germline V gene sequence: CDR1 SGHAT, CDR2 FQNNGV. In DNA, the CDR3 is TGTGCCAGCAGCTTAGATCAGGCCTCCGGGAGGTATGGCTACACCTTC. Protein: CASSLDQASGRYGYTF.

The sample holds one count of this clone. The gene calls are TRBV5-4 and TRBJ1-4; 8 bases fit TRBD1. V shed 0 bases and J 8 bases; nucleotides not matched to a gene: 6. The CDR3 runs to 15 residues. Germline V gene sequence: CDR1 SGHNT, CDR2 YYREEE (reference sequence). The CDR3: CASSLETGGREKLFF. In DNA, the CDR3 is TGTGCCAGCAGCTTGGAAACAGGGGGACGGGAAAAACTGTTTTTT.

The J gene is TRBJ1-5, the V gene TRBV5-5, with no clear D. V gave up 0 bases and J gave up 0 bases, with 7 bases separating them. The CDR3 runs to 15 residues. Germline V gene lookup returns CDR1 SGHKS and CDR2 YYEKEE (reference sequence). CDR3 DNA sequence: TGTGCCAGCAGCTTGGTCGGAGATAGCAATCAGCCCCAGCATTTT. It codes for CASSLVGDSNQPQHF.

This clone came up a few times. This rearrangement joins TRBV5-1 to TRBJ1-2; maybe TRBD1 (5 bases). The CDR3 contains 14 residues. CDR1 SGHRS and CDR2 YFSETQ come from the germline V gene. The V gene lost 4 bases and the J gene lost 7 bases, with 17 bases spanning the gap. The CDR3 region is CASSPGGRSSGYTF. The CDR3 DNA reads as TGCGCCAGCAGCCCGGGGGGGAGATCGAGTGGCTACACCTTC.

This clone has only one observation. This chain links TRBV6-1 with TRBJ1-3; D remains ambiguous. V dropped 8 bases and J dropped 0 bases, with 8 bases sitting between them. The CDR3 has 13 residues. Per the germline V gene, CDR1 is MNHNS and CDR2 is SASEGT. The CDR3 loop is CASGGTSGNTIYF. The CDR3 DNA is TGTGCCAGCGGTGGTACCTCTGGAAACACCATATATTTT.

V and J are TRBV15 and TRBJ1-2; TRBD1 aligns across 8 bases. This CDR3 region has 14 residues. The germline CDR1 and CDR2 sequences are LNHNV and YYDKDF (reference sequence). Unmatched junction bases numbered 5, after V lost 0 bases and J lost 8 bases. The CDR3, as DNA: TGTGCCACCAGCAGAGAGACAGGGGTCCGGGGCTACACCTTC. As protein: CATSRETGVRGYTF.

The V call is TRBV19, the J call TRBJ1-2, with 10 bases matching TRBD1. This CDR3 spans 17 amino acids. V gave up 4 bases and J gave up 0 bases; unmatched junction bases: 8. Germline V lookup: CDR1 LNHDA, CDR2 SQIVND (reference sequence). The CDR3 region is CASSTAGQGPTNYGYTF. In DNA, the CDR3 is TGTGCCAGTAGTACAGCGGGACAGGGGCCTACTAACTATGGCTACACCTTC.